This T cell receptor (beta chain) derives from a study of identical twins. Broader study findings: Cord blood's abundant beta clonotypes had fewer insertions, unlike memory repertoires. Models underpredicted monozygotic twin sharing of out-of-frame TCR alpha. Invariant MAIT and iNKT cells could partly confound zero-insertion analyses.

Template switching (which added a universal primer site) was used, and cDNA carried unique molecular identifiers. TCRdb recomputed calls from the 5' RACE reads with MiXCR, one row per CDR3 protein. The sample has around 370,000 distinct CDR3 sequences, 8.5% to 10% seen once. A word on this clonotype: Its cognate antigen is unknown.

Trimming stripped 5 bases from V and 6 bases from J, with 11 bases between. The length of the CDR3 is 12 residues. Sequenced sample: naive T cells sorted from blood. This receptor was identified in a woman between 45 and 65 years old in good health. The genes are TRBV23-1 and TRBJ2-7; tentatively, D is TRBD1 (5 bases). TRBV23-1 is placed among ORFs of uncertain function. CDR3 bases: TGCGCCAGCAGTAGGGGTTGGGGCGAGCAGTACTTC. This sequence encodes CASSRGWGEQYF.